One and the same sample provided the 29 T cell receptor beta chains below, sequenced in a study of T cell responses to AZD1222 COVID-19 vaccine. The table came from immunoSEQ multiplex PCR; TCRdb's copy has only in-frame clones and leaves some out. Here the sample spans around 74,000 clones, about 91% being singletons. Here the sequenced sample was peripheral blood, taken on day 0 of MenACWY control vaccination. These receptors were taken from an adult in good health.

The chain combines TRBV6-2 or TRBV6-3 with TRBJ1-6, with D possibly being TRBD1 (5 bases). This CDR3 has 13 residues. Germline CDR1 and CDR2: MNHEY and SVGEGT. Trimming shortened V by 3 bases and J by 9 bases, and 9 bases separated the two germline ends. The CDR3 bases are TGTGCCAGCAGTTATGGGGGGGGTTCACCCCTCCACTTT. Encoded protein: CASSYGGGSPLHF.

This chain joins TRBV28 and TRBJ1-6; D is uncertain. V was clipped by 4 bases and J by 7 bases, with 14 bases between them. The germline V gene has CDR1 MDHEN and CDR2 SYDVKM. The CDR3 covers 15 residues. CDR3 DNA sequence: TGTGCCAGCAGTTCCGAGACTCCTCGGAATTCACCCCTCCACTTT. Amino acid sequence: CASSSETPRNSPLHF. Looking up the rest from reference TRBV28 and TRBJ1-6 gives the full variable domain: DVKVTQSSRYLVKRTGEKVFLECVQDMDHENMFWYRQDPGLGLRLIYFSYDVKMKEKGDIPEGYSVSREKKERFSLILESASTNQTSMYLCASSSETPRNSPLHFGNGTRLTVT.

The chain combines TRBV5-1 with TRBJ2-7, with 12 bases identical to TRBD1. CDR1 and CDR2 from the germline V gene are SGHRS and YFSETQ. This CDR3 comprises 14 residues. J lost 6 bases, V lost 8 bases, and 9 bases had no gene match. Here the CDR3 DNA reads TGCGCCAGTGAACCGGGACAGGGGGCAAGCGAGCAGTACTTC. Its translation: CASEPGQGASEQYF.

The chain couples TRBV19 to TRBJ1-6, with D possibly matching TRBD1 (5 bases). The CDR3 runs to 15 residues. The germline gives CDR1 LNHDA, CDR2 SQIVND (reference sequence). The V end was cut by 5 bases, the J end by 7 bases, with 15 bases between. CDR3: CASSSPGGVNSPLHF. The CDR3 DNA sequence: TGTGCCAGTAGTTCTCCGGGGGGGGTAAATTCACCCCTCCACTTT.

This clone was observed once. The chain couples TRBV5-4 to TRBJ2-5; D tentatively fits TRBD1 or TRBD2 (6 bases each). Germline V lookup: CDR1 SGHNT, CDR2 YYREEE (reference sequence). Between the trimmed V and J ends, which lost 4 bases and 3 bases, there was a span of 13 bases. The CDR3 has 14 residues. In nucleotides, the CDR3 is TGTGCCAGCAGCAGGGGAGGACAGAAAGAGACCCAGTACTTC. It is translated as CASSRGGQKETQYF.

The genes are TRBV4-3 and TRBJ2-7; D unclear. With 2 bases removed from V and 2 bases from J, the gap between germline ends came to 13 bases. Germline lookup yields CDR1 LGHNA and CDR2 YSLEER. The CDR3 is 15 residues long. The CDR3: CASSQSLVAAYEQYF. CDR3 nucleotides: TGCGCCAGCAGCCAATCATTAGTTGCCGCCTACGAGCAGTACTTC.

CDR3 amino acids: CASSPQGWRGTEAFF. The CDR3 coding sequence is TGTGCCAGCAGCCCCCAGGGGTGGCGTGGCACTGAAGCTTTCTTT. The gene calls are TRBV7-8 and TRBJ1-1; possible D gene TRBD1, 6 bases. Germline V gene lookup returns CDR1 SGHVS and CDR2 FQNEAQ. V shed 5 bases and J shed 4 bases, with 17 bases lying between them. The CDR3 runs to 15 residues.

The chain combines TRBV20-1 with TRBJ1-3; no reliable D call. This CDR3 is 11 amino acids long. The V gene's germline CDR1 is DFQATT and CDR2 SNEGSKA (reference sequence). Trimming shortened V by 2 bases and J by 3 bases, and 2 bases separated the two germline ends. Here the CDR3 reads CSARNGNTIYF. In DNA form, the CDR3 reads TGCAGTGCTAGAAATGGAAACACCATATATTTT.

The chain is built from TRBV7-2 and TRBJ2-7; no definite D call. The germline gives CDR1 SGHTA, CDR2 FQGNSA. Trimming removed 2 bases at V and 4 bases at J, with 6 bases between. There are 12 residues in the CDR3. As DNA, the CDR3 is TGTGCCAGCAGCTTATCGGGTTACGAGCAGTACTTC. This encodes CASSLSGYEQYF.

This sequence joins TRBV11-1 and TRBJ2-5; perhaps TRBD1 as D (6 bases). The CDR3 extends over 16 amino acids. CDR1 and CDR2 from the germline V gene are SGHAT and FQDESV (reference sequence). Trimming stripped 2 bases from V and 2 bases from J, with 15 bases between. CDR3 protein: CASSLLSGAAQETQYF. The CDR3 DNA is TGTGCCAGCAGCTTACTTTCAGGGGCGGCACAAGAGACCCAGTACTTC.

The CDR3: CASSSGSEETQYF. The DNA for the CDR3 is TGCGCCAGCAGCTCCGGTAGTGAAGAGACCCAGTACTTC. The rearrangement uses TRBV5-1 and TRBJ2-5; D is ambiguous. The V gene lost 3 bases and the J gene lost 3 bases, with 9 bases spanning the gap. The germline CDR1 and CDR2 sequences are SGHRS and YFSETQ. This CDR3 is 13 amino acids long.

The chain links TRBV5-1 to TRBJ2-1, with a possible D match to TRBD1 (5 bases). The CDR3 loop spans 13 amino acids. CDR1 and CDR2 from the germline V gene are SGHRS and YFSETQ. V was trimmed by 4 bases and J by 4 bases, leaving 9 bases between them. CDR3 sequence: CASSPDSYNEQFF. DNA for the CDR3: TGCGCCAGCAGCCCAGACAGTTACAATGAGCAGTTCTTC.

V gene TRBV19 combines with J gene TRBJ1-5, with a tentative D call TRBD1 (6 bases). Trimming took 3 bases from V and 4 from J, leaving 16 bases between them. In germline, CDR1 is LNHDA, CDR2 SQIVND (reference sequence). The CDR3 consists of 16 residues. The CDR3 DNA reads as TGTGCCAGTAGTATCCTTGGACAGATTCCTAATCAGCCCCAGCATTTT. As protein: CASSILGQIPNQPQHF.

CDR3 protein: CASSIGSQLDSPLHF. The DNA of the CDR3 is TGTGCCAGTAGTATCGGAAGCCAGCTTGATTCACCCCTCCACTTT. The genes are TRBV19 and TRBJ1-6; D unclear. Germline V CDR1 and CDR2: LNHDA, SQIVND (reference sequence). The CDR3 runs to 15 residues. Trimming cost V 3 bases and J 8 bases, with 14 bases left between them.

The chain employs TRBV2 and TRBJ2-7; TRBD1 matches 9 bases. The J segment lost 7 bases and the V segment lost 5 bases, leaving 12 bases of the junction unmatched. The CDR3 has 15 amino acids. Germline assignment: CDR1 SNHLY and CDR2 FYNNEI. The CDR3 region is CASSLSQGAVGEQYF. CDR3 coding DNA: TGTGCCAGCAGTCTTTCACAGGGGGCTGTCGGGGAGCAGTACTTC.

The chain uses TRBV14 and TRBJ2-7, with D possibly being TRBD1 or TRBD2 (7 bases each). Trimming took off 6 bases at V and 6 bases at J, with 21 bases between the two ends. CDR1 is SGHDN and CDR2 is FVKESK in the germline V gene. This CDR3 has 15 amino acids. The chain's CDR3 is CASSPAGTEPFEQYF. The CDR3 DNA reads TGTGCCAGCAGTCCAGCGGGGACAGAGCCCTTCGAGCAGTACTTC.

J is TRBJ2-1 and V is TRBV5-1, with 9 positions matching TRBD1. Germline lookup yields CDR1 SGHRS and CDR2 YFSETQ. The V gene end was trimmed by 2 bases and the J gene end by 10 bases; junction bases not matched to a gene: 7. The CDR3 contains 14 residues. CDR3 sequence (DNA): TGCGCCAGCAGCTTTTCGGACAGGGGTGACGAGCAGTTCTTC. Its translation is CASSFSDRGDEQFF. Combining the CDR3 with reference TRBV5-1 and TRBJ2-1 gives the whole variable domain KAGVTQTPRYLIKTRGQQVTLSCSPISGHRSVSWYQQTPGQGLQFLFEYFSETQRNKGNFPGRFSGRQFSNSRSEMNVSTLELGDSALYLCASSFSDRGDEQFFGPGTRLTVL.

The chain employs TRBV10-3 and TRBJ1-2, with a possible D match to TRBD1 (6 bases). The CDR3 extends over 17 amino acids. V lost 0 bases and J 8 bases, leaving 22 bases between the germline ends. The germline V gene encodes CDR1 ENHRY and CDR2 SYGVKD. The CDR3 sequence is CAISESMGLGQLPGYTF. DNA of the CDR3: TGTGCCATCAGTGAGTCGATGGGTTTAGGACAGCTCCCCGGCTACACCTTC.

The V gene is TRBV5-1, the J gene TRBJ1-1; tentatively, D is TRBD1 (5 bases). The CDR3 covers 13 residues. Trimming left V 4 bases short and J 2 bases short, with 9 bases between. Germline V gene data show CDR1 as SGHRS and CDR2 as YFSETQ. The CDR3 here is CASSEGKNTEAFF. CDR3 DNA: TGCGCCAGCAGCGAGGGGAAAAACACTGAAGCTTTCTTT.

This chain joins TRBV7-9 and TRBJ1-6; D gene ambiguous. CDR1 and CDR2 from the germline V gene are SEHNR and FQNEAQ (reference sequence). V shed 5 bases and J shed 10 bases, with 12 bases lying between them. The CDR3 has 13 residues. The DNA for the CDR3 is TGTGCCAGCAGCCAGACGTCAGTCTCACCCCTCCACTTT. Translation gives CASSQTSVSPLHF.

This clone was recorded only once. J is TRBJ1-2 and V is TRBV25-1; the D gene is possibly TRBD1 (5 bases). CDR1 is MGHDK, CDR2 SYGVNS, per germline. The ends were cut back, 0 bases at V and 6 bases at J, with 11 bases in the middle. The length of the CDR3 is 14 residues. CDR3 sequence reads: CASSEYSQGHGYTF. Written as DNA, the CDR3 is TGTGCCAGCAGTGAATATAGCCAGGGACATGGCTACACCTTC.

The CDR3 DNA reads as TGCGCCAGCAGTCCGACAGGGGGAAATGAGCAGTTCTTC. Amino acids: CASSPTGGNEQFF. The chain employs TRBV4-1 and TRBJ2-1; the match to TRBD1 covers 9 bases. Germline CDR1 reads MGHRA; CDR2 reads YSYEKL. This CDR3 is built from 13 residues. V dropped 6 bases and J dropped 7; count of bases not matched to a gene: 4.

The genes are TRBV25-1 and TRBJ2-3; unclear D gene. Germline V lookup: CDR1 MGHDK, CDR2 SYGVNS. The CDR3 spans 11 residues. Between the trimmed V and J ends, which lost 7 bases and 3 bases, there was a span of 5 bases. CDR3 amino acids: CASIGTDTQYF. CDR3 nucleotides: TGTGCCAGCATCGGTACAGATACGCAGTATTTT.

The chain recombines TRBV6-5 with TRBJ2-7, with 7 nucleotides matching TRBD1. CDR1 is MNHEY, CDR2 SVGAGI, per germline. V lost 6 bases to trimming and J lost 5 bases; unmatched junction nucleotides: 7. The CDR3 covers 13 residues. The CDR3 loop reads CASSSNRGHEQYF. CDR3 sequence (DNA): TGTGCCAGCAGCTCCAACAGGGGACACGAGCAGTACTTC.

The rearrangement uses TRBV3-1 (or the pseudogene TRBV3-2) and TRBJ1-6; possibly TRBD1 for D (6 bases). CDR3 length equals 17 residues. Germline V CDR1 and CDR2: LGHDT, YNNKEL (reference sequence). V was trimmed by 0 bases and J by 2 bases, leaving 11 bases between them. As DNA, the CDR3 is TGTGCCAGCAGCCAAGATGGTAGGGGGACCTATAATTCACCCCTCCACTTT. Its protein product is CASSQDGRGTYNSPLHF.

The chain couples TRBV5-5 to TRBJ1-3, with D uncertain. The germline V gene encodes CDR1 SGHKS and CDR2 YYEKEE (reference sequence). This CDR3 region has 15 residues. V gave up 0 bases and J gave up 0 bases, with 7 bases separating them. The CDR3 is CASSLEATSGNTIYF. CDR3 sequence (DNA): TGTGCCAGCAGCTTGGAGGCAACCTCTGGAAACACCATATATTTT.

The chain links TRBV12-5 to TRBJ2-7; D gene uncertain. Germline assignment: CDR1 LGHNT and CDR2 FRNRAP. The CDR3 is made up of 13 amino acids. V was trimmed by 4 bases and J by 6 bases, leaving 13 bases between them. CDR3 sequence (DNA): TGTGCTAGTGGTTCGCTCCCAAACCTCGAGCAGTACTTC. The encoded protein is CASGSLPNLEQYF.

J is TRBJ1-1 and V is TRBV2; D unresolved. CDR1 and CDR2 (germline): SNHLY, FYNNEI. V was trimmed by 6 bases and J by 1 base, leaving 9 bases between them. CDR3 size: 13 residues. CDR3 region: CASREDGNTEAFF. DNA of the CDR3: TGTGCCAGCAGAGAGGACGGGAACACTGAAGCTTTCTTT.

The chain employs TRBV9 and TRBJ1-5, with D perhaps TRBD1 (6 bases). CDR1 is SGDLS, CDR2 YYNGEE, per germline. Trimming took off 3 bases at V and 3 bases at J, with 10 bases between the two ends. The CDR3 loop spans 14 amino acids. The DNA for the CDR3 is TGTGCCAGCAGCGAGAGGGGGATCAATCAGCCCCAGCATTTT. Translating gives CASSERGINQPQHF.